This TCR beta chain was sequenced for a study of cytomegalovirus exposure and HLA in healthy donors. General observations from the study: Accurate HLA-A and HLA-B prediction from TCR beta sequences was reported for most subjects. Most CMV-associated TCR beta chains appeared HLA-restricted in a later analysis. It was reportedly the case that the classifier diagnosed cytomegalovirus status with high specificity and sensitivity.

PCR was performed using 60 Vbeta and 13 Jbeta primers. As handled by the study authors: Unique TCR beta chains numbered approximately 76 million in a later analysis, with around 10 million shared. Measured with immunoSEQ multiplex PCR; TCRdb has only the in-frame clones, and not every one. Clone size and the V and J calls come from that table; the DNA yielded D and trimming. Of 150,000 to 200,000 clones in the sample, 80% are singletons; the top ten hold more than 5%. This CDR3 has 15 amino acids. Germline CDR1 and CDR2: MNHEY and SVGAGI. Between the trimmed V and J ends, which lost 8 bases and 7 bases, there was a span of 21 bases. Comments on this clone: Its antigen remains unknown.

The clonotype was recovered from a man aged 35 to 55 in good health and CMV-seronegative. Input material: PBMCs. J is TRBJ2-1 and V is TRBV6-5; D is perhaps TRBD2 (6 bases). The CDR3 coding sequence is TGTGCCAGCCCCCCCCGGAGGGAGATAGGGAATGAGCAGTTCTTC. As protein: CASPPRREIGNEQFF.